Sequencing of this T cell receptor (beta chain) was carried out in a study of graft-versus-host responses after intestinal transplantation. As for this clone: What it binds is not known.

Germline CDR1 is MNHNS and CDR2 is SASEGT. The V gene lost 4 bases and the J gene lost 0 bases, with 9 bases spanning the gap. CDR3 length: 14 residues. Only in-frame clones appear in the TCRdb table, and some are missing; sequencing was by immunoSEQ multiplex PCR. Altogether about 100,000 clones are present, more than 85% being singletons, with the ten largest covering around 0.98%. Sequenced here: unstimulated CD4+ T cells sorted from spleen or lymph node cells, sampled before transplant. The chain employs TRBV6-1 and TRBJ1-1; D ambiguous. The sequence was collected from a human donor who was the organ donor for an intestinal transplant. CDR3 nucleotides: TGTGCCAGCAGTGTTACGGAAATGAACACTGAAGCTTTCTTT. Residues: CASSVTEMNTEAFF.